These T cell receptor beta chains were read from a single sample in a study of blood T cell repertoires in COVID-19. The assay was immunoSEQ multiplex PCR, and TCRdb's table has in-frame clones only and misses some. Of about 180,000 clones in the sample, 88% are singletons; the top ten hold around 4%. Sequencing was done on a sample of peripheral blood. The source is a woman under 40 with acute or convalescent COVID-19. CDR3s include the opening cysteine and the closing phenylalanine or tryptophan. D genes are given only for firm matches. Rows give clone size only sometimes, using once, few, many, or a class for an expanded clone.

V	size	J	D	CDR3	DNA
TRBV6-4	NA	TRBJ1-5	NA	CASNQGPQPQHF	TGTGCCAGCAACCAGGGGCCTCAGCCCCAGCATTTT
TRBV18	NA	TRBJ1-1	TRBD1	CASSQSRDRGIEAFF	TGTGCCAGCTCACAAAGCCGGGACAGGGGCATTGAGGCTTTCTTT
TRBV19	NA	TRBJ1-2	TRBD1	CASSRQGEGYGYTF	TGTGCCAGTAGCCGACAGGGGGAAGGTTATGGCTACACCTTC
TRBV7-6	NA	TRBJ2-1	NA	CASSLERASYNEQFF	TGTGCCAGCAGCTTAGAGAGGGCCTCCTACAATGAGCAGTTCTTC
TRBV10-3	NA	TRBJ2-1	TRBD1	CAHRPGQGIGGEQFF	TGTGCCCATCGACCGGGACAGGGTATAGGAGGGGAGCAGTTCTTC
TRBV18	NA	TRBJ2-7	NA	CASSPVQGSEQYF	TGTGCCAGCTCACCAGTACAGGGAAGCGAGCAGTACTTC
TRBV19	NA	TRBJ1-1	NA	CASSIRDTISGAFF	TGTGCCAGTAGTATTAGGGACACTATCTCCGGGGCTTTCTTT
TRBV28	NA	TRBJ2-1	NA	CASSLQTARGLLSSYNEQFF	TGTGCCAGCAGTTTACAGACCGCCCGGGGACTTCTCTCCTCCTACAATGAGCAGTTCTTC
TRBV12-5	NA	TRBJ2-1	NA	CASGFGRGRDEQFF	TGTGCTAGTGGTTTCGGAAGGGGCAGGGATGAGCAGTTCTTC
TRBV3-1/TRBV3-2	NA	TRBJ1-5	TRBD1	CASSQDRAQPQHF	TGTGCCAGCAGCCAGGACAGGGCCCAGCCCCAGCATTTT
TRBV30	NA	TRBJ2-7	NA	CASSEGSEYEQYF	TGTGCCTCCTCGGAGGGCTCGGAATACGAGCAGTACTTC
TRBV6-5	NA	TRBJ1-2	NA	CASSYSASPSHYGYTF	TGTGCCAGCAGTTACTCGGCGTCCCCTAGTCACTATGGCTACACCTTC
TRBV28	NA	TRBJ2-1	TRBD1	CASSPSKGAAYNEQFF	TGTGCCAGCAGTCCCTCGAAGGGGGCCGCCTACAATGAGCAGTTCTTC
TRBV30	NA	TRBJ2-4	NA	CAWSKNTGTIQYF	TGTGCCTGGAGTAAAAATACAGGGACCATTCAGTACTTC
TRBV2	few	TRBJ2-2	NA	CASSEVAKTEELFF	TGTGCCAGCAGTGAAGTAGCGAAAACGGAGGAGCTGTTTTTT
TRBV27	NA	TRBJ2-2	TRBD1	CASNGTGKLSTGELFF	TGTGCCAGCAACGGGACAGGGAAGTTGTCCACCGGGGAGCTGTTTTTT
TRBV5-1	NA	TRBJ2-7	NA	CASGHGSYEQSF	TGCGCCAGCGGGCACGGCTCCTACGAGCAGTCCTTC
TRBV28	NA	TRBJ2-2	NA	CASRGGTGELFF	TGTGCCAGCCGAGGTGGTACCGGGGAGCTGTTTTTT
TRBV5-1	NA	TRBJ2-3	NA	CASLVRAQYF	TGCGCCAGTCTCGTGAGGGCTCAGTATTTT
TRBV3-1/TRBV3-2	once	TRBJ2-7	TRBD2	CASSQDSSGAYEQYF	TGTGCCAGCAGCCAAGACTCTAGCGGAGCCTACGAGCAGTACTTC
TRBV28	NA	TRBJ1-2	NA	CASSLREFYGYTF	TGTGCCAGCAGTTTGCGGGAATTCTATGGCTACACCTTC
TRBV5-1	NA	TRBJ2-3	TRBD2	CASSPLAGVSDTQYF	TGCGCCAGCAGCCCACTAGCGGGAGTCTCAGATACGCAGTATTTT
TRBV5-1	few	TRBJ1-1	TRBD1	CASSLGTGVGTEAFF	TGCGCCAGCAGCTTGGGGACAGGGGTGGGCACTGAAGCTTTCTTT
TRBV24-1	NA	TRBJ1-2	TRBD1	CATSDDGQGCAF	TGTGCCACCAGTGATGATGGACAGGGTTGCGCCTTC
TRBV27	NA	TRBJ2-3	NA	CASSLGGDTQYF	TGTGCCAGCAGTTTAGGCGGGGATACGCAGTATTTT
TRBV6-6	NA	TRBJ2-2	NA	CASIPGANTGELFF	TGTGCCAGCATCCCAGGGGCAAACACCGGGGAGCTGTTTTTT
TRBV7-8	NA	TRBJ1-6	TRBD1	CASSLPGQYNSPLHF	TGTGCCAGCAGCTTACCGGGACAGTATAATTCACCCCTCCACTTT
TRBV7-2	NA	TRBJ1-4	NA	CASSQGVGEKLFF	TGTGCCAGCAGTCAAGGGGTTGGAGAAAAACTGTTTTTT
TRBV18	NA	TRBJ1-4	TRBD1	CASSPPGGTDAF	TGTGCCAGCTCACCACCGGGCGGGACAGACGCTTTT